Listed below are T cell receptor beta chains from one sample, sequenced in a study of T cells after yellow fever vaccination. TCRdb re-derived calls from the 5' RACE reads in MiXCR, one entry per CDR3 protein. The sample includes 350,000 to 450,000 distinct CDR3 sequences, roughly 6.1% of them seen just once. Specimen: PBMCs, collected 5 days after the yellow fever booster vaccination. The origin of the receptors is a man aged 25-45 years who received the YFV17D yellow fever vaccine. The CDR3 runs from the conserved cysteine through the conserved F or W. Each record gives: V gene, D gene, J gene, clone size, CDR3 DNA, CDR3 protein. The D gene is left open where the match is weak. Some rows mark clone size as missing; the rest say once, few, many or name a class of expanded clone.

TRBV28	-	TRBJ1-2	many	TGTGCCAGCAGTCCCACGCTGAACTATGGCTACACCTTC	CASSPTLNYGYTF
TRBV11-2	-	TRBJ2-1	many	TGTGCCAGCAGCTTAGCCATTGGGTTTCCTGGGGAGCAGTTCTTC	CASSLAIGFPGEQFF
TRBV10-3	-	TRBJ2-4	few	TGTGCCATCAGTGACGGAAAAGAAAACATTCAGTACTTC	CAISDGKENIQYF
TRBV20-1	-	TRBJ1-2	-	TGCAGTGCTAGAGGGATAAACTATGGCTACACCTTC	CSARGINYGYTF
TRBV6-1	TRBD2	TRBJ2-7	many	TGTGCCAGCAGGCTAGCGGGAGCGCCGCCGGGGGAGCAGTACTTC	CASRLAGAPPGEQYF
TRBV4-3	-	TRBJ2-4	many	TGCGCCAGCAGCCAAGAGATAACTGCCAAAAACATTCAGTACTTC	CASSQEITAKNIQYF
TRBV11-3	-	TRBJ1-1	-	TGTGCCAGCAGCTCGACACTGGTCGCTGAAGCTTTCTTT	CASSSTLVAEAFF
TRBV12-3/TRBV12-4	TRBD2	TRBJ2-1	-	TGTGCCAGCAGTGGGGGGACTAGCGGGAGCTGGGATGAGCAGTTCTTC	CASSGGTSGSWDEQFF
TRBV29-1	-	TRBJ2-7	-	TGCAGCGTTTCAACCTCCTTCTACGAGCAGTACTTC	CSVSTSFYEQYF
TRBV20-1	TRBD2	TRBJ2-7	many	TGCAGTGCTAGCCCGGGGGGTAGCGGAGCCTTGGAGCAGTACTTC	CSASPGGSGALEQYF
TRBV12-3/TRBV12-4	-	TRBJ2-2	many	TGTGCCAGCAGTTTATTGCCGCGGGCCAACACCGGGGAGCTGTTTTTT	CASSLLPRANTGELFF
TRBV7-2	TRBD2	TRBJ2-2	many	TGTGCCAGCAGCTTAGTTTCGGGAGGGTTCACCGGGGAGCTGTTTTTT	CASSLVSGGFTGELFF
TRBV5-4	-	TRBJ2-2	few	TGTGCCAGCAGCAACCGGGACATACCTACCGGGGAGCTGTTTTTT	CASSNRDIPTGELFF
TRBV20-1	-	TRBJ2-2	-	TGCAGTGCTAGGTTTGCTACCCGGGGCACCGGGGAGCTGTTTTTT	CSARFATRGTGELFF
TRBV6-5	-	TRBJ2-3	few	TGTGCCAGCAGTTATGGTGGGTCCTTCCAAGATACGCAGTATTTT	CASSYGGSFQDTQYF
TRBV12-3/TRBV12-4	-	TRBJ1-1	few	TGTGCCAGCAGTTTTGGCTGGAACACTGAAGCTTTCTTT	CASSFGWNTEAFF
TRBV20-1	-	TRBJ1-1	many	TGCAGTGCTATCAGACAGGACAGGAACACTGAAGCTTTCTTT	CSAIRQDRNTEAFF
TRBV20-1	TRBD2	TRBJ2-7	few	TGCAGTGCCACTAGCGGGGAGGGGGGTTACGAGCAGTACTTC	CSATSGEGGYEQYF
TRBV7-9	-	TRBJ2-7	many	TGTGCCAGCAGTTCATTTGGGGTCGGCTTTTATGAGCAGTACTTC	CASSSFGVGFYEQYF
TRBV5-1	-	TRBJ1-5	many	TGTGCCAGCAGTTTCGGGGACAGCAATCAGCCCCAGCATTTT	CASSFGDSNQPQHF
TRBV12-3/TRBV12-4	TRBD1	TRBJ2-7	-	TGTGCCAGCAGGGAGACAGGGGGAGACTTCTACGAGCAGTACTTC	CASRETGGDFYEQYF
TRBV4-3	-	TRBJ2-1	many	TGCGCCAGCAGCCAAGATGGGCACGGATACAATGAGCAGTTCTTC	CASSQDGHGYNEQFF
TRBV20-1	TRBD2	TRBJ2-3	-	TGCAGTGCTAGTAGCGGGACGGGCACAGATACGCAGTATTTT	CSASSGTGTDTQYF
TRBV18	-	TRBJ2-1	-	TGTGCCAGCTCCACCGGGCTGGAACTCTACAATGAGCAGTTCTTC	CASSTGLELYNEQFF
TRBV20-1	TRBD2	TRBJ2-7	-	TGCAGTGCTAGGGGGCTAGCGGGAGCTTACGAGCAGTACTTC	CSARGLAGAYEQYF
TRBV7-9	TRBD1	TRBJ2-5	few	TGTGCCAGCAGCTTACAGGGGGCTATAGAGACCCAGTACTTC	CASSLQGAIETQYF